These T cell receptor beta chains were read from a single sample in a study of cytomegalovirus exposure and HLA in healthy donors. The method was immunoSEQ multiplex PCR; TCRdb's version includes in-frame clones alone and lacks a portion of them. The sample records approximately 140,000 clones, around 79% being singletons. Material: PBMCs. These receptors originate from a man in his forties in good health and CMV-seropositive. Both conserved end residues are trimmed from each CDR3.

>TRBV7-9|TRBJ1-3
SSSLQGSYSGNTIY
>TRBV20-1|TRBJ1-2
SEGRGYGYT
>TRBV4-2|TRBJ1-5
ASSHLLRGRKGNQPQH
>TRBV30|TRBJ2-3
AFDRASTDTQY
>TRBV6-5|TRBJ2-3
ASSYSGLASTDTQY
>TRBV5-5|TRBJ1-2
ASSSITGGSYGYT
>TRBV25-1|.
ASSEVGESSYEQY
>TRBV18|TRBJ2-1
ASSPDLAGEQF
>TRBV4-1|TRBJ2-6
ASSQQGLLSGANVLT
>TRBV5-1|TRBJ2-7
ASGQGAQEQY
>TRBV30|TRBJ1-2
AWSQKPGPGYT
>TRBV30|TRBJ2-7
AWSGVSYEQY
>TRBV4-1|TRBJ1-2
ASSQADRVDGYT